This T cell receptor (beta chain) originates from a study of blood T cell repertoires in COVID-19. In the study overall: The study drew acute and convalescent COVID-19 samples from the United States, Italy and Spain. The analysed material was cDNA or gDNA that came from T cells, B-cell-depleted T cells, or PBMCs.

Trimming cost V 2 bases and J 3 bases, with 16 bases left between them. The CDR3 extends over 16 amino acids. Germline-derived CDR1 and CDR2 are KGHSH and LQKENI. The study drew participants aged about 18 to 89 years from under 30 US areas. Cohort allocation depended upon clinical history that participants reported. TCRdb keeps only in-frame clones here, not all; method: immunoSEQ multiplex PCR. The profile shows some 380,000 clones, around 90% of them singletons. This TCR derives from a woman between 40 and 50 years old with acute COVID-19. Material: PBMCs or T cells enriched from blood (not recorded which). This chain connects TRBV18 to TRBJ1-1; possible D gene TRBD1, 6 bases. CDR3 sequence reads: CASSPSGGVGYTEAFF. DNA for the CDR3: TGTGCCAGCTCACCATCGGGGGGCGTAGGGTACACTGAAGCTTTCTTT.